Presented here are 19 T cell receptor beta chains from one specimen sequenced in a study of T cells in localized non-small cell lung cancer. Clones were read by immunoSEQ multiplex PCR, and TCRdb kept only the in-frame ones, dropping some. Here the sample spans about 130,000 clones, about 89% being singletons. The sample consisted of peripheral blood, taken before any cancer treatment. The receptors were sampled from a female donor over 55 with stage I lung adenocarcinoma.

This sequence joins TRBV30 and TRBJ1-1; 11 nucleotides match TRBD1. Germline CDR1 GTSNPN, CDR2 SVGIG (reference sequence). The CDR3 sequence is 16 residues long. Trimming took 5 bases from V and 1 from J; bases not matched to a gene: 9. The CDR3 protein is CAWSGQGVMRNTEAFF. The CDR3 region has the DNA TGTGCCTGGTCGGGACAGGGGGTAATGAGGAACACTGAAGCTTTCTTT.

The chain uses TRBV28 and TRBJ2-7, with a weak D call TRBD2 (6 bases). Deletions cut 6 bases from V and 2 bases from J, with 14 bases between. This CDR3 region has 14 residues. Germline assignment: CDR1 MDHEN and CDR2 SYDVKM. The CDR3 coding sequence is TGTGCCAGCAGGTCTGACCGGGGGACCTACGAGCAGTACTTC. Amino acids: CASRSDRGTYEQYF.

The rearrangement links TRBV10-1 to TRBJ2-7, with 9 positions matching TRBD2. Per germline, CDR1 WNHNN and CDR2 SYGVQD (reference sequence). Losses at the gene ends were 5 bases for V and 0 bases for J; bases not matched to a gene: 11. The CDR3 runs 17 residues. The CDR3 loop reads CASSRTSAGPSSYEQYF. The CDR3, as DNA: TGCGCCAGCAGTAGGACTAGCGCGGGACCGAGCTCCTACGAGCAGTACTTC.

This chain connects TRBV27 to TRBJ1-5; no clear D gene. This CDR3 region has 13 residues. Germline-derived CDR1 and CDR2 are MNHEY and SMNVEV (reference sequence). Trimming took 6 bases from V and 6 from J, leaving 12 bases between them. The chain's CDR3 is CASRVALSQPQHF. For the CDR3, the DNA is TGTGCCAGCAGAGTGGCCCTGTCTCAGCCCCAGCATTTT.

The J gene is TRBJ1-5, the V gene TRBV28; tentatively, D is TRBD1 (5 bases). Between the trimmed V and J ends, which lost 6 bases and 6 bases, there was a span of 18 bases. Germline CDR1 reads MDHEN; CDR2 reads SYDVKM. The CDR3 has 15 amino acids. CDR3 in amino acids: CASSSEMGRGQPQHF. The CDR3 coding sequence is TGTGCCAGCAGCTCGGAGATGGGGAGGGGTCAGCCCCAGCATTTT.

The rearrangement links TRBV5-3 to TRBJ2-7; no reliable D call. TRBV5-3 qualifies as an ORF whose function is uncertain. V lost 3 bases and J 0 bases, leaving 4 bases between the germline ends. The CDR3 has 12 amino acids. CDR3 sequence reads: CARSSFSYEQYF. In DNA form, the CDR3 reads TGTGCCAGAAGCTCATTCTCCTACGAGCAGTACTTC.

The chain couples TRBV28 to TRBJ2-7; D is unclear. Per the germline V gene, CDR1 is MDHEN and CDR2 is SYDVKM. The length of the CDR3 is 12 residues. V shed 10 bases and J shed 1 base, with 11 bases lying between them. The CDR3 region has the DNA TGTGCCACCACGGGCCTGTCCTACGAGCAGTACTTC. Amino acid sequence: CATTGLSYEQYF.

The CDR3 loop reads CASSAGLNNEQFF. The CDR3 nucleotides are TGTGCCAGCAGTGCGGGACTAAACAATGAGCAGTTCTTC. This chain links TRBV25-1 with TRBJ2-1; 7 nucleotides align to TRBD2. Germline CDR1 MGHDK, CDR2 SYGVNS. The V gene end was trimmed by 4 bases and the J gene end by 5 bases; junction bases not matched to a gene: 2. The CDR3 has 13 residues.

V gene TRBV15 combines with J gene TRBJ1-1; no reliable D call. The germline V gene encodes CDR1 LNHNV and CDR2 YYDKDF (reference sequence). CDR3 size: 13 residues. V dropped 0 bases and J dropped 8 bases, with 10 bases sitting between them. Here the CDR3 reads CATSRDRISEAFF. The CDR3 nucleotides are TGTGCCACCAGCAGAGATCGGATATCCGAAGCTTTCTTT.

CDR3 loop: CASSLAGRSNEQYF. For the CDR3, the DNA is TGTGCCAGCAGTTTAGCCGGCAGGTCCAACGAGCAGTACTTC. V and J are TRBV28 and TRBJ2-7, with no clear D. The CDR3 is made up of 14 amino acids. The germline V gene encodes CDR1 MDHEN and CDR2 SYDVKM. V shed 2 bases and J shed 5 bases, with 13 bases lying between them.

The chain combines TRBV5-1 with TRBJ2-5; TRBD2 matches at 8 bases. The length of the CDR3 is 14 residues. The V gene end was trimmed by 4 bases and the J gene end by 2 bases; junction bases not matched to a gene: 4. Germline loops: CDR1 SGHRS, CDR2 YFSETQ. The CDR3 reads CASSTSGGQETQYF. The CDR3 coding sequence is TGCGCCAGCAGCACTAGCGGAGGACAAGAGACCCAGTACTTC. The full variable domain, with the rest looked up from reference TRBV5-1 and TRBJ2-5, is KAGVTQTPRYLIKTRGQQVTLSCSPISGHRSVSWYQQTPGQGLQFLFEYFSETQRNKGNFPGRFSGRQFSNSRSEMNVSTLELGDSALYLCASSTSGGQETQYFGPGTRLLVL.

The CDR3 sequence: CASSLGGRGRRDEKLFF. The DNA of the CDR3 is TGCGCCAGCAGCTTGGGGGGCAGGGGGCGCCGGGATGAAAAACTGTTTTTT. The V call is TRBV5-1, the J call TRBJ1-4; 8 bases are shared with TRBD1. Germline CDR1 and CDR2: SGHRS and YFSETQ. Trimming took 0 bases from V and 6 from J; bases not matched to a gene: 10. The CDR3 is 17 amino acids.

The chain combines TRBV5-6 with TRBJ2-2, with D perhaps being TRBD1 or TRBD2 (5 bases each). Trimming removed 6 bases at V and 6 bases at J, with 21 bases between. The germline V gene has CDR1 SGHDT and CDR2 YYEEEE. The CDR3 sequence is 16 residues long. The CDR3 bases are TGTGCCAGCATCCGAACGGGACCTCATATACCCGGGGAGCTGTTTTTT. Protein product: CASIRTGPHIPGELFF. Supplemented by reference TRBV5-6 and TRBJ2-2, the full variable domain reads DAGVTQSPTHLIKTRGQQVTLRCSPKSGHDTVSWYQQALGQGPQFIFQYYEEEERQRGNFPDRFSGHQFPNYSSELNVNALLLGDSALYLCASIRTGPHIPGELFFGEGSRLTVL.

V usage is TRBV6-5 and J usage is TRBJ2-7; 8 nucleotides align to TRBD2. The ends lost 7 bases at V and 2 bases at J; junction bases unmatched: 7. This CDR3 has 14 residues. Germline CDR1 is MNHEY and CDR2 is SVGAGI. This CDR3 reads CASTRSGVAYEQYF. The CDR3 bases are TGTGCCAGCACCCGTAGCGGGGTCGCCTACGAGCAGTACTTC.

CDR3 nucleotides: TGTGCCAGCAGCCTTAGCGGCCCCAACACAGATACGCAGTATTTT. Amino acid sequence: CASSLSGPNTDTQYF. The rearrangement uses TRBV7-9 and TRBJ2-3, with D possibly TRBD2 on 6 matching bases. The CDR3 covers 15 residues. Trimming left V 5 bases short and J 2 bases short, with 14 bases between. CDR1 is SEHNR and CDR2 is FQNEAQ in the germline V gene (reference sequence).

The chain links TRBV5-1 to TRBJ1-4, with D perhaps matching TRBD1 (5 bases). Germline values: CDR1 SGHRS, CDR2 YFSETQ. This CDR3 spans 17 amino acids. V was shortened by 4 bases and J by 7 bases, with 23 bases between the two germline ends. CDR3 sequence: CASSRTHLTGVGEKLFF. The CDR3 region has the DNA TGCGCCAGCAGCCGAACCCACTTAACAGGAGTAGGTGAAAAACTGTTTTTT. Complete variable domain (other parts from reference TRBV5-1 and TRBJ1-4): KAGVTQTPRYLIKTRGQQVTLSCSPISGHRSVSWYQQTPGQGLQFLFEYFSETQRNKGNFPGRFSGRQFSNSRSEMNVSTLELGDSALYLCASSRTHLTGVGEKLFFGSGTQLSVL.

The rearrangement uses TRBV2 and TRBJ2-7; 10 bases align to TRBD2. The CDR3 extends over 14 amino acids. CDR1 is SNHLY, CDR2 FYNNEI, per germline. Trimming removed 8 bases from V and 0 bases from J; junction bases left unmatched: 4. CDR3 amino acids: CASVSGRSSYEQYF. In DNA form, the CDR3 reads TGTGCCAGCGTTAGCGGGAGGAGCTCCTACGAGCAGTACTTC.

This clone was recorded once. This chain uses TRBV19 with TRBJ1-3, with D possibly TRBD1 on 5 matching bases. CDR1 LNHDA and CDR2 SQIVND come from the germline V gene (reference sequence). The V and J ends lost 8 bases and 4 bases respectively, with 15 bases between them. The CDR3 length is 14 residues. The CDR3 reads CASWGLPTGNTIYF. As DNA, the CDR3 is TGTGCCAGTTGGGGCCTGCCGACCGGAAACACCATATATTTT.

This chain links TRBV6-5 with TRBJ2-5; 13 bases map to TRBD2. V was pared by 5 bases and J by 8 bases, with 8 bases of the junction left unmatched. From germline, CDR1 is MNHEY and CDR2 SVGAGI. There are 15 residues in the CDR3. The CDR3 coding sequence is TGTGCCAGCAGTACGACTAGCGGGGGGATTGTCACCCAGTACTTC. It specifies CASSTTSGGIVTQYF.